Below are 7 T cell receptor beta chains sequenced from a single sample in a study of T cells in Graves' hyperthyroidism and ophthalmopathy (dated by TCRdb to about 2019). The receptor library was made with multiplex PCR. The sequencer listed for this sample is Illumina HiSeq 2000. TCR beta CDR3 regions were amplified from RNA transcripts. The first round of RT-PCR for the TCR CDR3 was performed with the HTBI primer set and the Qiagen OneStep RT-PCR kit. The public reads were quality trimmed at Q25 with fastp and then assembled into clones with MiXCR by TCRdb, keeping productive beta chains. Every distinct CDR3 protein forms one entry, paired with its most common genes and DNA. This sample is represented by some 250,000 distinct CDR3 sequences; roughly 15% of them were singletons. The ten largest account for 30% to 35% of the sample. The sequenced sample consisted of blood. These receptors originate from a woman aged 45 to 65 with Graves' hyperthyroidism that later progressed to Graves' ophthalmopathy.

In its sample, this clonotype was seen many times. The CDR3 sequence is CASSRNYRDGQPQHF. The DNA of the CDR3 is TGTGCCAGCTCACGGAATTACAGGGACGGCCAGCCCCAGCATTTT. The chain uses TRBV18 and TRBJ1-5, with a tentative D call TRBD1 (6 bases). Deletions cut 4 bases from V and 7 bases from J, with 17 bases between. This CDR3 comprises 15 residues. Germline values: CDR1 KGHSH, CDR2 LQKENI. Complete variable domain (other parts from reference TRBV18 and TRBJ1-5): NAGVMQNPRHLVRRRGQEARLRCSPMKGHSHVYWYRQLPEEGLKFMVYLQKENIIDESGMPKERFSAEFPKEGPSILRIQQVVRGDSAAYFCASSRNYRDGQPQHFGDGTRLSIL.

Many counts were recorded for this clonotype. V usage is TRBV29-1 and J usage is TRBJ2-3, with D uncertain. With 7 bases removed from V and 0 bases from J, the gap between germline ends came to 8 bases. In germline, CDR1 is SQVTM, CDR2 ANQGSEA. The CDR3 runs to 12 residues. As DNA, the CDR3 is TGCAGCGCCGAGACTAGCACAGATACGCAGTATTTT. Protein sequence: CSAETSTDTQYF.

This chain connects TRBV9 to TRBJ2-1; 9 bases line up with TRBD2. Germline CDR1 SGDLS, CDR2 YYNGEE. This CDR3 comprises 16 residues. The J segment lost 9 bases and the V segment lost 0 bases, leaving 10 bases of the junction unmatched. The CDR3 protein is CASSVGGRREGSEQFF. CDR3 bases: TGTGCCAGCAGCGTAGGGGGGAGGCGGGAGGGGTCTGAGCAGTTCTTC. Full variable domain (outside the CDR3, taken from reference TRBV9 and TRBJ2-1): DSGVTQTPKHLITATGQRVTLRCSPRSGDLSVYWYQQSLDQGLQFLIQYYNGEERAKGNILERFSAQQFPDLHSELNLSSLELGDSALYFCASSVGGRREGSEQFFGPGTRLTVL.

This clonotype was seen ten or more times. The genes are TRBV13 and TRBJ2-7; 9 positions match TRBD2. This CDR3 is built from 15 residues. The ends lost 1 base at V and 3 bases at J; junction bases unmatched: 4. The germline V gene encodes CDR1 PRHDT and CDR2 FYEKMQ (reference sequence). DNA for the CDR3: TGTGCCAGCAGCTTAGTTCTAGCGGGACACTACGAGCAGTACTTC. This translates into CASSLVLAGHYEQYF.

The sample holds many counts of this clonotype. The V gene is TRBV20-1, the J gene TRBJ1-1; 8 bases align to TRBD1. The CDR3 extends over 14 amino acids. Germline V gives CDR1 DFQATT, CDR2 SNEGSKA (reference sequence). V dropped 4 bases and J dropped 1; count of bases not matched to a gene: 5. Here the CDR3 reads CSAKTGASNTEAFF. The CDR3 DNA sequence: TGCAGTGCTAAGACAGGGGCCTCGAACACTGAAGCTTTCTTT.

This clonotype was seen at least ten times. The chain joins TRBV27 to TRBJ1-4, with unresolved D. The V and J ends lost 5 bases and 7 bases respectively, with 14 bases between them. CDR3 size: 14 residues. Germline V lookup: CDR1 MNHEY, CDR2 SMNVEV (reference sequence). As DNA, the CDR3 is TGTGCCAGCAGTCGCGGGGTAGCGCTTGAAAAACTGTTTTTT. Its translation is CASSRGVALEKLFF. Supplemented by reference TRBV27 and TRBJ1-4, the full variable domain reads EAQVTQNPRYLITVTGKKLTVTCSQNMNHEYMSWYRQDPGLGLRQIYYSMNVEVTDKGDVPEGYKVSRKEKRNFPLILESPSPNQTSLYFCASSRGVALEKLFFGSGTQLSVL.

There are a few counts of this clonotype. This chain connects TRBV5-1 to TRBJ2-1, with D maybe TRBD1 (6 bases). V lost 9 bases, J lost 3 bases, and 10 bases lay in between. The CDR3 sequence is 12 residues long. CDR1 is SGHRS, CDR2 YFSETQ, per germline. The CDR3 region is CATRTDYNEQFF. The CDR3 DNA reads TGCGCCACAAGGACAGACTACAATGAGCAGTTCTTC.